This T cell receptor (beta chain) derives from a study of T-cell memory formation after mild COVID-19. General study results and limits: Cross-reactive memory seemingly joined, as some responding clones were found in pre-infection memory.

Germline CDR1 is MNHEY and CDR2 is SMNVEV (reference sequence). The CDR3 length is 14 residues. Germline trimming cut 3 bases from V and 5 bases from J; bases unmatched to any gene: 3. Concerning this clonotype: Its antigen is undetermined.

Libraries for TCRalpha and TCRbeta carried sample barcodes and unique molecular identifiers via 5'RACE. Via MiXCR, TCRdb re-called the 5' RACE reads, giving one row per CDR3 protein. In the table there are 350,000 to 450,000 distinct CDR3 sequences, 20% to 25% of which are singletons. The genes are TRBV27 and TRBJ2-5; 10 nucleotides match TRBD1. This TCR came from an adult woman who had mild COVID-19 (a few samples of this study predate the infection). Cell type and time point are not known. The sequenced material came from PBMCs or a T cell subset sorted from them (not recorded which). The CDR3 region has the DNA TGTGCCAGCAGTTTTCTGGACAGGGGGGAGACCCAGTACTTC. Translation gives CASSFLDRGETQYF.